A single sample gave rise to the 25 T cell receptor beta chains below, sequenced in a study of T cell responses to AZD1222 COVID-19 vaccine. Profiling relied on immunoSEQ multiplex PCR, and the TCRdb table lists in-frame clones only, not all of them. The table includes 110,000 or so clones, about 86% detected once. Sequences were derived from peripheral blood, sampled on day 0 of AZD1222 vaccination. These TCRs come from an adult in good health.

J is TRBJ2-5 and V is TRBV2, with D possibly TRBD2 on 6 matching bases. Germline CDR1 and CDR2: SNHLY and FYNNEI. The CDR3 runs 15 residues. The V end lost 4 bases, the J end lost 5 bases, and 17 bases lay between the germline ends. The CDR3 DNA sequence: TGTGCCAGCAGTGGGCGCGCCGGGGGTAGGGAGACCCAGTACTTC. Translation gives CASSGRAGGRETQYF.

The V gene is TRBV7-8, the J gene TRBJ1-6; D is possibly TRBD1 (6 bases). Trimming cost V 5 bases and J 9 bases, with 20 bases left between them. The CDR3 sequence is 16 residues long. Germline CDR1 SGHVS, CDR2 FQNEAQ. Here the CDR3 reads CASSRGAGALSSPLHF. The CDR3 bases are TGTGCCAGCAGCCGGGGGGCAGGGGCCCTGTCTTCACCCCTCCACTTT.

This rearrangement joins TRBV9 to TRBJ1-1, with 7 bases lining up with TRBD1. Germline values: CDR1 SGDLS, CDR2 YYNGEE. The J segment lost 0 bases and the V segment lost 1 base, leaving 24 bases of the junction unmatched. The CDR3 sequence is 22 residues long. CDR3 loop: CASSVSVVYGTALPAMNTEAFF. Written as DNA, the CDR3 is TGTGCCAGCAGCGTATCCGTAGTCTACGGGACAGCCTTACCTGCTATGAACACTGAAGCTTTCTTT.

The chain combines TRBV7-6 with TRBJ2-5, with a possible D match to TRBD1 (5 bases). Germline V gives CDR1 SGHVS, CDR2 FNYEAQ. CDR3 size: 15 residues. Trimming pared 1 base from V and 1 base from J, leaving 10 bases between. CDR3 sequence: CASSLGWGLQETQYF. The CDR3 DNA sequence: TGTGCCAGCAGCTTAGGGTGGGGCCTCCAAGAGACCCAGTACTTC.

Points on this clone: One junction end disagrees with the germline gene, perhaps due to a read error. The chain has TRBV7-9 and TRBJ2-1; D may be TRBD2 (5 bases). CDR1 is SEHNR, CDR2 FQNEAQ, per germline (reference sequence). The CDR3 loop spans 14 amino acids. The CDR3, as DNA: TGTGCCAGCAGCTCCCCACTGAGCGGCAATGAGGAGTTCTTC. It translates to CASSSPLSGNEEFF. The full variable domain, rest sourced from reference TRBV7-9 and TRBJ2-1, is DTGVSQNPRHKITKRGQNVTFRCDPISEHNRLYWYRQTLGQGPEFLTYFQNEAQLEKSRLLSDRFSAERPKGSFSTLEIQRTEQGDSAMYLCASSSPLSGNEEFFGPGTRLTVL.

The rearrangement uses TRBV6-5 and TRBJ1-2, with D perhaps matching TRBD1 (6 bases). Germline V lookup: CDR1 MNHEY, CDR2 SVGAGI. The V gene lost 6 bases and the J gene lost 6 bases, with 11 bases spanning the gap. This CDR3 has 12 residues. The CDR3, as DNA: TGTGCCAGCAGGAGGACAGAACATGGCTACACCTTC. Protein: CASRRTEHGYTF.

CDR3 in amino acids: CASSPDIRQGRGTEAFF. The CDR3 DNA reads TGTGCCAGCAGCCCTGATATAAGGCAGGGGAGGGGCACTGAAGCTTTCTTT. V usage is TRBV5-6 and J usage is TRBJ1-1; D might be TRBD1 (6 bases). CDR3 size: 17 residues. Germline CDR1 and CDR2: SGHDT and YYEEEE. The V gene lost 4 bases and the J gene lost 4 bases, with 23 bases spanning the gap.

This chain joins TRBV20-1 and TRBJ2-3; D unclear. The V end was cut by 4 bases, the J end by 4 bases, with 3 bases between. This CDR3 is built from 10 residues. In germline, CDR1 is DFQATT, CDR2 SNEGSKA (reference sequence). The CDR3: CSATSDTQYF. Here the CDR3 DNA reads TGCAGTGCTACATCAGATACGCAGTATTTT.

The rearrangement joins TRBV10-2 to TRBJ2-3; D perhaps matches TRBD2 (6 bases). The V and J ends lost 6 bases and 0 bases respectively, with 10 bases between them. Germline-derived CDR1 and CDR2 are WSHSY and SAAADI. CDR3 length: 14 residues. The CDR3 spells CASSPGTSTDTQYF. The CDR3, as DNA: TGCGCCAGCAGCCCCGGGACTAGCACAGATACGCAGTATTTT.

DNA of the CDR3: TGTGCCAGCAGCTCCGACAGGTCGGGGACGCAGTATTTT. It encodes CASSSDRSGTQYF. This sequence joins TRBV11-2 and TRBJ2-3; possible D gene TRBD1, 6 bases. The CDR3 totals 13 residues. Per the germline V gene, CDR1 is SGHAT and CDR2 is FQNNGV. V lost 4 bases and J lost 9, with 14 bases in between.

This clone has only a few counts. This chain connects TRBV5-1 to TRBJ1-4, with TRBD1 as a possible D gene (5 bases). Trimming stripped 4 bases from V and 7 bases from J, with 17 bases between. CDR1 and CDR2 from the germline V gene are SGHRS and YFSETQ. The CDR3 extends over 15 amino acids. CDR3 in DNA: TGCGCCAGCAGCACTCAGGGAGGAGAGGGTGAAAAACTGTTTTTT. Protein sequence: CASSTQGGEGEKLFF.

This chain links TRBV6-5 with TRBJ2-4; D could derive from TRBD1 or TRBD2 (5 bases each). CDR1 is MNHEY and CDR2 is SVGAGI in the germline V gene. The ends were cut back, 11 bases at V and 9 bases at J, with 23 bases in the middle. The CDR3 has 14 residues. The CDR3 is CAAYPSGGSGIQYF. The CDR3 region has the DNA TGTGCCGCCTATCCCAGTGGGGGTTCGGGCATTCAGTACTTC.

The chain links TRBV14 to TRBJ2-7; no clear D. The CDR3 has 16 residues. The V and J ends lost 2 bases and 8 bases respectively, with 22 bases between them. Germline values: CDR1 SGHDN, CDR2 FVKESK. The CDR3 loop is CASSQRTGSEAAQQYF. The CDR3 bases are TGTGCCAGCAGCCAAAGGACGGGTTCTGAGGCCGCTCAGCAGTACTTC.

The genes are TRBV6-1 and TRBJ1-5; TRBD1 is a possible D gene (6 bases). CDR1 is MNHNS, CDR2 SASEGT, per germline. Trimming left V 1 base short and J 3 bases short, with 10 bases between. The length of the CDR3 is 15 residues. The CDR3 sequence: CASSEEGGPNQPQHF. CDR3 coding DNA: TGTGCCAGCAGTGAAGAGGGGGGGCCCAATCAGCCCCAGCATTTT.

The chain employs TRBV11-2 and TRBJ2-7; D is unresolved. CDR1 is SGHAT and CDR2 is FQNNGV in the germline V gene. This CDR3 is built from 18 residues. Trimming shortened V by 5 bases and J by 2 bases, and 25 bases separated the two germline ends. The CDR3, as DNA: TGTGCCAGCAGCCCTTTGCGACGAGACATTTTGCTAACCTACGAGCAGTACTTC. Translated, it gives CASSPLRRDILLTYEQYF. Full variable domain (remainder filled in from reference TRBV11-2 and TRBJ2-7): EAGVAQSPRYKIIEKRQSVAFWCNPISGHATLYWYQQILGQGPKLLIQFQNNGVVDDSQLPKDRFSAERLKGVDSTLKIQPAKLEDSAVYLCASSPLRRDILLTYEQYFGPGTRLTVT.

V gene TRBV4-1 combines with J gene TRBJ1-2; a weak D match, TRBD1 (5 bases). Germline values: CDR1 MGHRA, CDR2 YSYEKL. The CDR3 is made up of 15 amino acids. With 1 base removed from V and 4 bases from J, the gap between germline ends came to 13 bases. CDR3 nucleotide sequence: TGCGCCAGCAGCCAAGTGGGTGACAGAACCTATGGCTACACCTTC. Protein product: CASSQVGDRTYGYTF.

This rearrangement joins TRBV4-1 to TRBJ1-5; D perhaps matches TRBD1 (5 bases). Looked up from germline, CDR1 is MGHRA and CDR2 is YSYEKL. V was trimmed by 7 bases and J by 0 bases, leaving 13 bases between them. This CDR3 comprises 15 residues. CDR3: CASKGGVISNQPQHF. The CDR3 nucleotides read TGCGCCAGCAAGGGAGGGGTCATTAGCAATCAGCCCCAGCATTTT.

The gene calls are TRBV6-1 and TRBJ2-4; D remains unclear. V lost 3 bases, J lost 6 bases, and 12 bases lay in between. This CDR3 has 14 amino acids. CDR1 is MNHNS and CDR2 is SASEGT in the germline V gene. The DNA of the CDR3 is TGTGCCAGCAGTGAGGCAGGCCCACTAAACATTCAGTACTTC. This sequence encodes CASSEAGPLNIQYF.

V gene TRBV19 combines with J gene TRBJ1-4, with D possibly matching TRBD1 (5 bases). The germline CDR1 and CDR2 sequences are LNHDA and SQIVND (reference sequence). V was shortened by 4 bases and J by 8 bases, with 11 bases between the two germline ends. This CDR3 is built from 13 residues. CDR3 region: CASSNQGGEKLFF. CDR3 bases: TGTGCCAGTAGTAACCAGGGAGGAGAAAAACTGTTTTTT. Together with reference TRBV19 and TRBJ1-4, the CDR3 gives the full variable domain: DGGITQSPKYLFRKEGQNVTLSCEQNLNHDAMYWYRQDPGQGLRLIYYSQIVNDFQKGDIAEGYSVSREKKESFPLTVTSAQKNPTAFYLCASSNQGGEKLFFGSGTQLSVL.

The chain couples TRBV6-5 to TRBJ1-5, with D maybe TRBD1 (6 bases). The V gene's germline CDR1 is MNHEY and CDR2 SVGAGI. The V and J ends lost 2 bases and 6 bases respectively, with 8 bases between them. The CDR3 has 13 residues. For the CDR3, the DNA is TGTGCCAGCAGTTACAGGGGGAGTCAGCCCCAGCATTTT. It translates to CASSYRGSQPQHF.

The chain has TRBV29-1 and TRBJ1-2; no clear D gene. CDR3 size: 15 residues. In germline, CDR1 is SQVTM, CDR2 ANQGSEA. With 1 base removed from V and 8 bases from J, the gap between germline ends came to 20 bases. For the CDR3, the DNA is TGCAGCGTTGAAGTGTTGGTCAGGATGATTCCAGGCTACACCTTC. Translated: CSVEVLVRMIPGYTF.

V usage is TRBV5-1 and J usage is TRBJ1-1; 7 bases align to TRBD1. With 2 bases clipped from V and 3 bases from J, the junction kept 7 bases outside the gene matches. Looked up from germline, CDR1 is SGHRS and CDR2 is YFSETQ. The CDR3 length is 15 residues. CDR3 sequence reads: CASSLMTGTDTEAFF. The CDR3 DNA reads TGCGCCAGCAGCTTAATGACAGGGACGGACACTGAAGCTTTCTTT. Full variable domain (missing parts from reference TRBV5-1 and TRBJ1-1): KAGVTQTPRYLIKTRGQQVTLSCSPISGHRSVSWYQQTPGQGLQFLFEYFSETQRNKGNFPGRFSGRQFSNSRSEMNVSTLELGDSALYLCASSLMTGTDTEAFFGQGTRLTVV.

About this clone itself: Other DNA sequences within the sample encode an identical CDR3. CDR3 residues: CASSLGQGEKLFF. CDR3 DNA: TGCGCCAGCAGCTTGGGACAGGGCGAAAAACTGTTTTTT. The chain carries TRBV5-1 and TRBJ1-4; the match to TRBD1 covers 7 bases. CDR3 length equals 13 residues. With 0 bases clipped from V and 8 bases from J, the junction kept 1 base outside the gene matches. Germline CDR1 is SGHRS and CDR2 is YFSETQ.

The J gene is TRBJ1-2, the V gene TRBV6-4, with D uncertain. With 0 bases removed from V and 6 bases from J, the gap between germline ends came to 2 bases. This CDR3 spans 11 amino acids. Germline lookup yields CDR1 MRHNA and CDR2 SNTAGT. This CDR3 is CASSDSDGYTF. In nucleotides, the CDR3 is TGTGCCAGCAGTGACTCGGATGGCTACACCTTC.

This sequence joins TRBV5-1 and TRBJ1-5; D is unresolved. CDR3 length: 15 residues. The germline V and J ends were trimmed by 3 bases and 5 bases, with 15 bases remaining between them. Germline V gene lookup returns CDR1 SGHRS and CDR2 YFSETQ. In nucleotides, the CDR3 is TGCGCCAGCAGCTATGATGGTGATGTGGATCAGCCCCAGCATTTT. Translation gives CASSYDGDVDQPQHF.